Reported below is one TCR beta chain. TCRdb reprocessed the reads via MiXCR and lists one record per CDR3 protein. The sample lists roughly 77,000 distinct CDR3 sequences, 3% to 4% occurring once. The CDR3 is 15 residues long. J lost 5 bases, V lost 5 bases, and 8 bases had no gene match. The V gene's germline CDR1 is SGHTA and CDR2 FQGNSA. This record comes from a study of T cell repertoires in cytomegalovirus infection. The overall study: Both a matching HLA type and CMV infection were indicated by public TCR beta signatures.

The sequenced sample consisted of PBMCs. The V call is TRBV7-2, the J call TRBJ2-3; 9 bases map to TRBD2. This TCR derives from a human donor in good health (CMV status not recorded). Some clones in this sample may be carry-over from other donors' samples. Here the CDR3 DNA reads TGTGCCAGCAGCCAGGCGGGAGGGCCAGTAGATACGCAGTATTTT. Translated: CASSQAGGPVDTQYF. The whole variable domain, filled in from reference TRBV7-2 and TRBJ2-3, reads GAGVSQSPSNKVTEKGKDVELRCDPISGHTALYWYRQSLGQGLEFLIYFQGNSAPDKSGLPSDRFSAERTGGSVSTLTIQRTQQEDSAVYLCASSQAGGPVDTQYFGPGTRLTVL.